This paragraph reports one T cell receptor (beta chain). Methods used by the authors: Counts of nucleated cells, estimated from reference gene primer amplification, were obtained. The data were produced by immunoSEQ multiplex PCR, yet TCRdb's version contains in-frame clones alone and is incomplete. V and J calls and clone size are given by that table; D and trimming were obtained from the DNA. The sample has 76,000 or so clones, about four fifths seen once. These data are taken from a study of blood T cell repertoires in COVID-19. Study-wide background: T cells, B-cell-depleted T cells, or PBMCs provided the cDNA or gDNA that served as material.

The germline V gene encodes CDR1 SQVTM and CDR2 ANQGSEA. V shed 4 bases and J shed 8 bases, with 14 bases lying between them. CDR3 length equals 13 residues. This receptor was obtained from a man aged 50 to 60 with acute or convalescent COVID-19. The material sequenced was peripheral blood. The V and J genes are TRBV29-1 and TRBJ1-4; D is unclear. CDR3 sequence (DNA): TGCAGCGTTGGGGGAGGGTCGAGCGAAAAACTGTTTTTT. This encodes CSVGGGSSEKLFF.